These 20 T cell receptor beta chains came from one sample sequenced in a study of blood T cell repertoires in COVID-19. Assay used: immunoSEQ multiplex PCR; TCRdb lists only in-frame clones, some missing. The sample lists 250,000 or so clones; approximately 86% were seen once. Sequencing was performed on PBMCs or T cells enriched from blood (not recorded which). Receptors were obtained from a woman in her twenties or thirties with acute COVID-19.

This sequence joins TRBV7-9 and TRBJ2-3; 14 positions match TRBD2. V trimming: 2 bases; J trimming: 1 base; junction bases outside the gene matches: 5. This CDR3 is 18 amino acids long. The germline CDR1 and CDR2 sequences are SEHNR and FQNEAQ (reference sequence). The CDR3 region is CASSLPTSGGEGTDTQYF. The CDR3 DNA sequence: TGTGCCAGCAGCTTACCGACTAGCGGGGGGGAGGGCACAGATACGCAGTATTTT.

This clone was seen a handful of times. This chain uses TRBV19 with TRBJ2-5; no firm D call. Germline V CDR1 and CDR2: LNHDA, SQIVND (reference sequence). This CDR3 contains 11 residues. The V gene lost 8 bases and the J gene lost 5 bases, with 9 bases spanning the gap. CDR3 region: CASRTGETQYF. CDR3 nucleotides: TGTGCCAGTCGTACGGGTGAGACCCAGTACTTC.

The rearrangement joins TRBV5-1 to TRBJ2-2; 12 bases map to TRBD2. There are 17 residues in the CDR3. V trimming: 0 bases; J trimming: 5 bases; junction bases outside the gene matches: 5. Germline V gene data show CDR1 as SGHRS and CDR2 as YFSETQ. The CDR3 is CASSLASGGAGTGELFF. The CDR3 region has the DNA TGCGCCAGCAGCTTGGCTAGCGGGGGGGCAGGAACCGGGGAGCTGTTTTTT.

This chain joins TRBV4-1 and TRBJ2-3; 8 bases map to TRBD2. Per the germline V gene, CDR1 is MGHRA and CDR2 is YSYEKL. The CDR3 is 15 amino acids. V lost 4 bases to trimming and J lost 2 bases; unmatched junction nucleotides: 5. DNA for the CDR3: TGCGCCAGCAGCCTAAGCGGGGGCGTCACAGATACGCAGTATTTT. It yields the protein CASSLSGGVTDTQYF.

This sequence joins TRBV30 and TRBJ1-3; D remains unclear. This CDR3 is 13 amino acids long. Germline V gene lookup returns CDR1 GTSNPN and CDR2 SVGIG (reference sequence). With 6 bases removed from V and 2 bases from J, the gap between germline ends came to 11 bases. The CDR3 spells CACAKRTGNTIYF. The CDR3 nucleotides read TGTGCCTGCGCCAAGAGAACTGGAAACACCATATATTTT. Together with reference TRBV30 and TRBJ1-3, the CDR3 gives the full variable domain: SQTIHQWPATLVQPVGSPLSLECTVEGTSNPNLYWYRQAAGRGLQLLFYSVGIGQISSEVPQNLSASRPQDRQFILSSKKLLLSDSGFYLCACAKRTGNTIYFGEGSWLTVV.

V usage is TRBV5-6 and J usage is TRBJ2-1, with D possibly TRBD1 on 6 matching bases. Trimming stripped 4 bases from V and 3 bases from J, with 11 bases between. Germline CDR1 reads SGHDT; CDR2 reads YYEEEE. This CDR3 comprises 14 residues. The CDR3, as DNA: TGTGCCAGCAGCCCCGGGACAATCTACAATGAGCAGTTCTTC. Residues: CASSPGTIYNEQFF.

The chain couples TRBV5-1 to TRBJ2-7; TRBD1 agrees at 9 bases. Germline lookup yields CDR1 SGHRS and CDR2 YFSETQ. The CDR3 covers 15 residues. V shed 4 bases and J 4 bases; nucleotides not matched to a gene: 9. Here the CDR3 DNA reads TGCGCCAGCAGCGGACGGACAGGGGCGGATTACGAGCAGTACTTC. Its translation: CASSGRTGADYEQYF.

The V call is TRBV9, the J call TRBJ2-1; 12 bases are shared with TRBD2. The CDR3 sequence is 16 residues long. Germline V gene lookup returns CDR1 SGDLS and CDR2 YYNGEE. With 3 bases clipped from V and 8 bases from J, the junction kept 9 bases outside the gene matches. CDR3 region: CASSGILAGGLDEQFF. The DNA for the CDR3 is TGTGCCAGCAGCGGGATTCTAGCGGGGGGGCTCGATGAGCAGTTCTTC.

V and J are TRBV19 and TRBJ1-5; TRBD1 agrees at 7 bases. The germline V gene encodes CDR1 LNHDA and CDR2 SQIVND (reference sequence). Losses at the gene ends were 1 base for V and 7 bases for J; bases not matched to a gene: 7. The CDR3 runs 15 residues. The chain's CDR3 is CASSIVPGGRQPQHF. CDR3 nucleotide sequence: TGTGCCAGTAGTATAGTCCCAGGGGGTCGGCAGCCCCAGCATTTT.

The chain recombines TRBV3-1 (or the pseudogene TRBV3-2) with TRBJ2-7, with D possibly TRBD1 on 5 matching bases. Germline V gene data show CDR1 as LGHDT and CDR2 as YNNKEL (reference sequence). V lost 1 base, J lost 3 bases, and 7 bases lay in between. This CDR3 spans 13 amino acids. The CDR3 coding sequence is TGTGCCAGCAGCCAAGCAGGGATCTACGAGCAGTACTTC. Translated, it gives CASSQAGIYEQYF.

This chain uses TRBV5-1 with TRBJ2-7; 7 bases are a match to TRBD1. With V trimmed by 4 bases and J by 1 base, 11 bases remained unmatched. The CDR3 extends over 16 amino acids. Germline V gene lookup returns CDR1 SGHRS and CDR2 YFSETQ. Written as DNA, the CDR3 is TGCGCCAGCAGCCCCAGACAGGGTTTGCTATCCTACGAGCAGTACTTC. Its protein is CASSPRQGLLSYEQYF. Together with reference TRBV5-1 and TRBJ2-7, the CDR3 gives the full variable domain: KAGVTQTPRYLIKTRGQQVTLSCSPISGHRSVSWYQQTPGQGLQFLFEYFSETQRNKGNFPGRFSGRQFSNSRSEMNVSTLELGDSALYLCASSPRQGLLSYEQYFGPGTRLTVT.

The chain carries TRBV19 and TRBJ1-5, with D perhaps TRBD1 (5 bases). The V and J ends lost 3 bases and 12 bases respectively, with 15 bases between them. The CDR3 consists of 13 residues. Germline V gene sequence: CDR1 LNHDA, CDR2 SQIVND (reference sequence). CDR3 in DNA: TGTGCCAGTAGTATGGGGGGAAACCGGGGCCAGCATTTT. Protein: CASSMGGNRGQHF.

A word on this clone: At the DNA level, this CDR3 is encoded by other sequences in the same sample as well. The chain is built from TRBV27 and TRBJ1-5, with D possibly TRBD1 on 6 matching bases. Per germline, CDR1 MNHEY and CDR2 SMNVEV (reference sequence). The V end was cut by 3 bases, the J end by 4 bases, with 7 bases between. The CDR3 spans 13 residues. The CDR3 here is CASSFRGNQPQHF. DNA of the CDR3: TGTGCCAGCAGTTTTAGGGGGAATCAGCCCCAGCATTTT.

The chain uses TRBV6-6 and TRBJ2-3; 7 nucleotides agree with TRBD1. J gave up 1 base and V 2 bases, and 6 bases lay outside the gene matches. Germline assignment: CDR1 MNHNY and CDR2 SVGAGI (reference sequence). The CDR3 runs to 16 residues. The CDR3 region has the DNA TGTGCCAGCAGTTACCAGGACAGGACGGGCACAGATACGCAGTATTTT. It yields the protein CASSYQDRTGTDTQYF.

The V call is TRBV18, the J call TRBJ1-2; TRBD1 might be the D (6 bases). V was cut by 3 bases and J by 2 bases, with 10 bases left in between. Germline V lookup: CDR1 KGHSH, CDR2 LQKENI. This CDR3 is built from 14 residues. CDR3 sequence: CASSPITGNYGYTF. The CDR3 DNA follows: TGTGCCAGCTCACCCATTACAGGGAACTATGGCTACACCTTC.

This sequence joins TRBV6-5 and TRBJ1-1; D may be TRBD1 (6 bases). The V end lost 6 bases, the J end lost 8 bases, and 19 bases lay between the germline ends. This CDR3 has 14 amino acids. The germline gives CDR1 MNHEY, CDR2 SVGAGI. CDR3: CASSPPARGQEAFF. CDR3 nucleotides: TGTGCCAGCAGCCCCCCGGCTCGAGGACAGGAAGCTTTCTTT.

V gene TRBV15 combines with J gene TRBJ1-2, with D hard to call. Between the trimmed V and J ends, which lost 0 bases and 4 bases, there was a span of 9 bases. Germline assignment: CDR1 LNHNV and CDR2 YYDKDF (reference sequence). The CDR3 extends over 14 amino acids. The CDR3 reads CATSRETVRYGYTF. The DNA of the CDR3 is TGTGCCACCAGCAGAGAAACGGTGCGCTATGGCTACACCTTC.

The CDR3 protein is CASSLFWGGNQPQHF. CDR3 DNA: TGTGCCAGCAGCCTTTTTTGGGGGGGGAATCAGCCCCAGCATTTT. V gene TRBV7-2 combines with J gene TRBJ1-5; D possibly corresponds to TRBD1 (5 bases). The CDR3 totals 15 residues. The germline CDR1 and CDR2 sequences are SGHTA and FQGNSA. V gave up 5 bases and J gave up 4 bases, with 15 bases separating them.

V usage is TRBV4-3 and J usage is TRBJ2-7; 9 nucleotides line up with TRBD2. This CDR3 contains 14 residues. The junction had 1 base not matched to a gene; V was cut back by 1 base and J by 3 bases. Per the germline V gene, CDR1 is LGHNA and CDR2 is YSLEER. This chain's CDR3 is CASSQASGDYEQYF. CDR3 nucleotide sequence: TGCGCCAGCAGCCAAGCTAGCGGGGACTACGAGCAGTACTTC.

This clone was recorded once. The chain couples TRBV3-1 (or the pseudogene TRBV3-2) to TRBJ2-1; D unresolved. From germline, CDR1 is LGHDT and CDR2 YNNKEL (reference sequence). V gave up 0 bases and J gave up 4 bases, with 13 bases separating them. This CDR3 spans 16 amino acids. The CDR3 sequence: CASSQDQVGLYNEQFF. The DNA for the CDR3 is TGTGCCAGCAGCCAAGATCAGGTTGGCCTTTACAATGAGCAGTTCTTC.